These T cell receptor beta chains were read from a single sample in a study of breast tumors, draining lymph nodes, adjacent tissues. TCRdb independently ran MiXCR on the multiplex PCR reads; one entry per CDR3 protein. The profile shows 13,000 to 15,000 distinct CDR3 sequences, 45% to 60% of them singletons. Sequencing used tumor-adjacent breast tissue. All receptors derive from a female donor with breast cancer. Some clones in this sample may be carry-over from other donors' samples. The CDR3 runs from the conserved cysteine through the conserved F or W. D genes are given only for firm matches. Not all rows give a size; the values are once, few, many and, for expanded clones, a class.

TRBV6-1	-	TRBJ2-1	-	CASSEQVGQFF	TGTGCCAGCAGTGAGCAGGTAGGGCAGTTCTTC
TRBV15	medium-sized	TRBJ2-6	-	CATSRGRDSGANVLTF	TGTGCCACCAGCAGAGGTCGGGACTCTGGGGCCAACGTCCTGACTTTC
TRBV10-3	medium-sized	TRBJ1-2	-	CAISESMLEGYTF	TGTGCCATCAGTGAGTCAATGTTGGAGGGCTACACCTTC
TRBV7-9	-	TRBJ1-2	TRBD1	CASSSWDRNYGYTF	TGTGCCAGCAGCTCCTGGGACAGGAACTATGGCTACACCTTC
TRBV19	many	TRBJ2-4	-	CASSVGTVLAKNIQYF	TGTGCCAGTAGTGTTGGGACTGTTCTAGCCAAAAACATTCAGTACTTC
TRBV20-1	-	TRBJ2-7	-	CSASRAQPTKQYF	TGCAGTGCTAGTCGGGCTCAGCCAACCAAGCAGTACTTC
TRBV9	-	TRBJ2-5	TRBD2	CASSVWGGQETQYF	TGTGCCAGCAGCGTGTGGGGGGGCCAAGAGACCCAGTACTTC
TRBV4-3	-	TRBJ2-1	-	CASSQDPIYNEQFF	TGCGCCAGCAGCCAAGATCCCATCTACAATGAGCAGTTCTTC
TRBV13	many	TRBJ2-1	TRBD2	CAAGGGAAYNEQFF	TGTGCCGCCGGGGGGGGGGCCGCCTACAATGAGCAGTTCTTC
TRBV6-5	few	TRBJ1-1	TRBD1	CASSLRQGITEAFF	TGTGCCAGCAGTTTAAGACAGGGGATCACTGAAGCTTTCTTT
TRBV20-1	-	TRBJ2-3	TRBD2	CSARDLGRGDSDTQYF	TGCAGTGCTAGAGATCTCGGGCGGGGGGATTCAGATACGCAGTATTTT
TRBV7-8	medium-sized	TRBJ2-5	TRBD1	CASSLRGQSQETQYF	TGTGCCAGCAGCCTAAGGGGGCAATCCCAAGAGACCCAGTACTTC
TRBV19	many	TRBJ1-6	-	CASSVQGYNSPLHF	TGTGCCAGTAGCGTGCAGGGGTATAATTCACCCCTCCACTTT
TRBV20-1	once	TRBJ2-7	TRBD2	CSANPATSGRYEQYF	TGCAGTGCCAACCCGGCCACTAGCGGGAGGTACGAGCAGTACTTC
TRBV7-9	few	TRBJ2-1	TRBD2	CASSPGSSGNNEQFF	TGTGCCAGCAGCCCAGGGAGTAGCGGGAACAATGAGCAGTTCTTC
TRBV20-1	-	TRBJ1-2	TRBD1	CSAGDRVDANYGYTF	TGCAGTGCCGGGGACAGGGTGGACGCTAACTATGGCTACACCTTC
TRBV6-2/TRBV6-3	many	TRBJ1-3	-	CASGPGGPLNTIYF	TGTGCCAGCGGACCCGGGGGGCCACTCAACACCATATATTTT
TRBV19	few	TRBJ1-1	TRBD1	CASKMTGGIGTEAFF	TGTGCCAGTAAAATGACAGGGGGGATAGGCACTGAAGCTTTCTTT
TRBV29-1	many	TRBJ1-5	-	CSVGQFSNQPQHF	TGCAGCGTTGGACAGTTTAGCAATCAGCCCCAGCATTTT
TRBV3-1	medium-sized	TRBJ2-2	TRBD2	CASSQRLAGSTGELFF	TGTGCCAGCAGCCAGAGACTAGCGGGGAGTACCGGGGAGCTGTTTTTT
TRBV10-3	-	TRBJ2-5	-	CAISESEDTVGTQYF	TGTGCCATCAGTGAGTCGGAGGACACGGTCGGGACCCAGTACTTC
TRBV30	many	TRBJ2-7	-	CAWSVLDEQYF	TGTGCCTGGAGTGTACTGGACGAGCAGTACTTC